This TCR beta chain was found in a study of cytomegalovirus exposure and HLA in healthy donors. Whole-study results and caveats: Later work found most CMV-associated TCR beta chains apparently HLA-restricted. Solely CMV serostatus was available to characterize immune exposure. The study flagged some 170 TCR beta chains as cytomegalovirus-associated. About 87% or about 30% of the time was how often most TCR beta V segments were productive, according to an earlier analysis.

Comments on this clone: What it recognizes is unknown.

The PCR employed 60 Vbeta primers together with 13 Jbeta primers. Here immunoSEQ multiplex PCR was the method, and the copy in TCRdb shows in-frame clones only, minus some. This table has about 150,000 clones, approximately 10% appearing once. The clonotype comes from a woman aged 40-49 years in good health and CMV-seropositive. Sequenced material: PBMCs.

CDR3 nucleotides: TGTGCCAGTAGTATAGGGGGGACTAGCGGGGGGGCCAAGGAGACCCAGTACTTC. Translated: CASSIGGTSGGAKETQYF. The V and J genes are TRBV19 and TRBJ2-5; 16 bases agree with TRBD2. CDR1 LNHDA and CDR2 SQIVND come from the germline V gene (reference sequence). This CDR3 has 18 residues. V was pared by 1 base and J by 5 bases, with 7 bases of the junction left unmatched. The full variable domain, its missing parts supplied by reference TRBV19 and TRBJ2-5, is DGGITQSPKYLFRKEGQNVTLSCEQNLNHDAMYWYRQDPGQGLRLIYYSQIVNDFQKGDIAEGYSVSREKKESFPLTVTSAQKNPTAFYLCASSIGGTSGGAKETQYFGPGTRLLVL.